These T cell receptor beta chains were read from a single sample in a study of post-analysis software for immune sequencing data. TCRdb used MiXCR to reprocess the PCR reads, holding one entry per CDR3 protein. The data contain fewer than 850,000 distinct CDR3 sequences, 30% of them singletons. Specimen: blood. The receptors stem from a girl under 18 with multiple sclerosis. Each CDR3 is given with its conserved first and last residue. The order of the fields is J gene, V gene, D gene, clone size, CDR3 DNA, CDR3 protein. A D gene is named only where the DNA matches it firmly. Expanded clones get a size class; other rows say once, few or many, or leave the size out.

J: TRBJ2-3; V: TRBV2; D: TRBD1; size: .; DNA: TGTGCCAGCCGCGACTGGACAGGGGCAGATACGCAGTATTTT; CDR3: CASRDWTGADTQYF
J: TRBJ2-5; V: TRBV6-2/TRBV6-3; D: TRBD2; size: few; DNA: TGTGCCAGCCAGCCTGCCTTGCGCGGGAGACTTCAAGAGACCCAGTACTTC; CDR3: CASQPALRGRLQETQYF
J: TRBJ1-5; V: TRBV6-6; D: .; size: few; DNA: TGTGCCAGCAGTTACACCGGGGGGAGCCAGCCCCAGCATTTT; CDR3: CASSYTGGSQPQHF
J: TRBJ1-5; V: TRBV29-1; D: TRBD1; size: few; DNA: TGCAGCGTTGCCGGACAGGATAGCAATCAGCCCCAGCATTTT; CDR3: CSVAGQDSNQPQHF
J: TRBJ2-3; V: TRBV6-5; D: .; size: .; DNA: TGTGCCAGCAGTTACTCTGGGGGGACGGGCACAGATACGCAGTATTTT; CDR3: CASSYSGGTGTDTQYF
J: TRBJ2-7; V: TRBV20-1; D: .; size: few; DNA: TGCAGTGCTCGACTGGTGAGCTCCTACGAGCAGTACTTC; CDR3: CSARLVSSYEQYF
J: TRBJ1-2; V: TRBV28; D: .; size: few; DNA: TGTGCCAGCAGTTTCGCCAGGGGATACTATGGCTACACCTTC; CDR3: CASSFARGYYGYTF
J: TRBJ1-6; V: TRBV2; D: TRBD1; size: few; DNA: TGTGCCAGCAGGATCTCTGGACAGGCCTATTATTCACCCCTCCACTTT; CDR3: CASRISGQAYYSPLHF
J: TRBJ2-5; V: TRBV20-1; D: .; size: .; DNA: TGCAGTGGAGAAGCCCGAACAGGGAGGGATGAGCAGTACTTC; CDR3: CSGEARTGRDEQYF
J: TRBJ1-2; V: TRBV10-2; D: .; size: few; DNA: TGCGCCAGCAGTGAGAGACTAAGGGGGAGAGTATATGGCTACACCTTC; CDR3: CASSERLRGRVYGYTF
J: TRBJ2-7; V: TRBV5-1; D: .; size: many; DNA: TGCGCCAGCAGCTTGGAGGGTACAGGGATCTCCTACGAGCAGTACTTC; CDR3: CASSLEGTGISYEQYF
J: TRBJ2-4; V: TRBV7-2; D: .; size: .; DNA: TGTGCCAGCAGCTTAGGGGGAGCCGTCCCCAAAAACATTCAGTACTTC; CDR3: CASSLGGAVPKNIQYF
J: TRBJ2-7; V: TRBV10-3; D: .; size: .; DNA: TGTGCCATCAGCTCTAGCAGGGAAGTGGATTACGAGCAGTACTTC; CDR3: CAISSSREVDYEQYF
J: TRBJ2-7; V: TRBV6-5; D: TRBD2; size: few; DNA: TGTGCCAGCAGTTACCGAACTAGCGAGTACGAGCAGTACTTC; CDR3: CASSYRTSEYEQYF
J: TRBJ1-4; V: TRBV6-5; D: .; size: few; DNA: TGTGCCACCGCTCGGGGACGAAATGAAAAACTGTTTTTT; CDR3: CATARGRNEKLFF
J: TRBJ1-4; V: TRBV6-5; D: .; size: .; DNA: TGTGCCAGCAGTTACAGGGGAAGGCCCGATGAAAAACTGTTTTTT; CDR3: CASSYRGRPDEKLFF